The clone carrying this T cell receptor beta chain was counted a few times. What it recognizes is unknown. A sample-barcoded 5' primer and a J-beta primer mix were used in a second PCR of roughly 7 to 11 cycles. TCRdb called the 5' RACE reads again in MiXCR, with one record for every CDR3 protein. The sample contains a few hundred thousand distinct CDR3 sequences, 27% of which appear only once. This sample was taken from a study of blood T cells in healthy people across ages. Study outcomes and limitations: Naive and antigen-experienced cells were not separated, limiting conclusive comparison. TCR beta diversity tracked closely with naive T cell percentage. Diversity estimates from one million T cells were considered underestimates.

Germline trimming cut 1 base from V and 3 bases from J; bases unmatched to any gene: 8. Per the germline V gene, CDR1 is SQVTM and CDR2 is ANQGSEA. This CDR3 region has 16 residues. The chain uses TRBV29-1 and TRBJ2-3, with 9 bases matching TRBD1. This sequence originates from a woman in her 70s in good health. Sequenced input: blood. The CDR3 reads CSVEGGTGTGTDTQYF. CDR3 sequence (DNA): TGCAGCGTTGAAGGCGGGACCGGGACAGGGACAGATACGCAGTATTTT.